This T cell receptor beta chain stems from a study listed by TCRdb under 2016. At the junction V is shortened by 0 bases and J by 10 bases; bases outside the gene matches: 9. There are 14 amino acids in the CDR3, from cysteine to phenylalanine inclusive. The sequence is cut down to CDR3 DNA, 42 bases in frame from base 1. Looking up the germline V gene (reference sequence) yields CDR1 DFQATT and CDR2 SNEGSKA. Receptor libraries were prepared by RT-PCR. The listed sequencing device is Illumina MiSeq. Starting from the raw public reads, TCRdb applied fastp trimming at Q25, assembled clones with MiXCR and retained in-frame beta chains. A single entry per CDR3 protein holds the most common genes and DNA from its merged rows. Here the sample has hundreds of thousands of distinct CDR3 sequences; approximately 14% occur a single time. Roughly 4% of the sample belongs to the ten largest clones. To note about this clonotype: This receptor's antigen is unknown. No much larger clonotype is one base removed from it; base qualities were not supplied.

The V and J genes are TRBV20-1 and TRBJ1-1; TRBD1 aligns with 9 central bases. The TCR comes from a female donor in good health, serving as a healthy control. Sequencing input: memory CD4+ T cells from blood. The sequenced DNA: TGCAGTGCTAGAGATCCCTGGACAGGGGTTGGAGCTTTCTTT. The encoded protein is CSARDPWTGVGAFF.